One and the same sample provided the 21 T cell receptor beta chains below, sequenced in a study of cytomegalovirus exposure and HLA in healthy donors. Method: immunoSEQ multiplex PCR; TCRdb's copy keeps in-frame clones and lacks some. The data contain about 120,000 clones, 88% of them singletons. The sequenced material came from PBMCs. The receptor source for this set is a woman aged 18 to 35 in good health and CMV-seropositive.

V usage is TRBV7-6 and J usage is TRBJ2-1; 13 bases agree with TRBD2. CDR3 length: 15 amino acids. J gave up 7 bases and V 5 bases, and 5 bases lay outside the gene matches. Germline V CDR1 and CDR2: SGHVS, FNYEAQ. CDR3 nucleotides: TGTGCCAGCAGCCCAGGACTAGCGGGGGTGAATGAGCAGTTCTTC. The encoded protein is CASSPGLAGVNEQFF.

The genes are TRBV11-3 and TRBJ2-1; 7 nucleotides match TRBD2. Germline trimming cut 2 bases from V and 3 bases from J; bases unmatched to any gene: 4. The germline V gene encodes CDR1 SGHNT and CDR2 YENEEA. This CDR3 spans 15 amino acids. The CDR3 is CASSLTSAYYNEQFF. The CDR3 DNA reads TGTGCCAGCAGCTTAACTAGCGCTTACTACAATGAGCAGTTCTTC.

V and J are TRBV10-3 and TRBJ2-1; TRBD2 aligns across 8 bases. The junction had 9 bases not matched to a gene; V was cut back by 5 bases and J by 15 bases. CDR3 length equals 12 residues. CDR1 ENHRY and CDR2 SYGVKD come from the germline V gene. The CDR3 sequence is CAISPDGRGGFF. The CDR3, as DNA: TGTGCCATCAGTCCCGACGGGAGGGGGGGGTTCTTC.

The J gene is TRBJ2-7, the V gene TRBV18; 7 nucleotides match TRBD2. There are 15 residues in the CDR3. J gave up 2 bases and V 0 bases, and 4 bases lay outside the gene matches. Germline V lookup: CDR1 KGHSH, CDR2 LQKENI. The CDR3 region has the DNA TGTGCCAGCTCACCACCGCTAGCGGCAACCTACGAGCAGTACTTC. It translates to CASSPPLAATYEQYF.

The chain employs TRBV19 and TRBJ2-3; D may be TRBD2 (7 bases). V gave up 1 base and J gave up 7 bases, with 21 bases separating them. The germline CDR1 and CDR2 sequences are LNHDA and SQIVND (reference sequence). The CDR3 totals 17 residues. CDR3: CASSIAGGPPGGNTQYF. The CDR3 region has the DNA TGTGCCAGTAGTATAGCGGGGGGCCCCCCCGGTGGCAATACGCAGTATTTT.

The chain links TRBV5-4 to TRBJ2-1, with 10 bases aligning to TRBD2. The CDR3 has 17 residues. Losses at the gene ends were 4 bases for V and 4 bases for J; bases not matched to a gene: 11. CDR1 and CDR2 from the germline V gene are SGHNT and YYREEE (reference sequence). Written as DNA, the CDR3 is TGTGCCAGCAGCCCCGGGGCTAGCGGGAGCTTTTACAATGAGCAGTTCTTC. Its translation: CASSPGASGSFYNEQFF.

The sample holds a few counts of this clone. The rearrangement uses TRBV7-8 and TRBJ2-7; D is unresolved. Germline V CDR1 and CDR2: SGHVS, FQNEAQ. V was pared by 3 bases and J by 2 bases, with 11 bases between. This CDR3 has 14 residues. CDR3 bases: TGTGCCAGCAGCTTGCCCCCAGACACCTACGAGCAGTACTTC. It is translated as CASSLPPDTYEQYF.

This chain joins TRBV7-9 and TRBJ1-5, with unresolved D. Germline V gene sequence: CDR1 SEHNR, CDR2 FQNEAQ (reference sequence). This CDR3 region has 13 residues. The ends were cut back, 0 bases at V and 5 bases at J, with 5 bases in the middle. The CDR3 sequence: CASSLAADQPQHF. CDR3 in DNA: TGTGCCAGCAGCTTAGCGGCTGATCAGCCCCAGCATTTT.

Of note for this clone: Other DNA sequences in this sample translate to the same CDR3. The CDR3 is CAISPGLAGTSEQFF. In nucleotides, the CDR3 is TGTGCCATCAGCCCGGGACTAGCGGGAACTAGTGAGCAGTTCTTC. The V gene is TRBV10-3, the J gene TRBJ2-1; 13 bases are shared with TRBD2. This CDR3 contains 15 residues. CDR1 is ENHRY and CDR2 is SYGVKD in the germline V gene. The J segment lost 9 bases and the V segment lost 6 bases, leaving 8 bases of the junction unmatched.

The chain carries TRBV29-1 and TRBJ2-3; 8 bases fit TRBD1. The CDR3 is made up of 15 amino acids. V was clipped by 5 bases and J by 4 bases; unmatched bases: 11. The germline CDR1 and CDR2 sequences are SQVTM and ANQGSEA. Here the CDR3 reads CSVWAGGVDADTQYF. The CDR3 DNA is TGCAGCGTTTGGGCAGGGGGCGTGGATGCAGATACGCAGTATTTT.

This sequence joins TRBV5-5 and TRBJ2-1; D might be TRBD2 (5 bases). Germline values: CDR1 SGHKS, CDR2 YYEKEE (reference sequence). The CDR3 has 15 amino acids. V dropped 4 bases and J dropped 7 bases, with 18 bases sitting between them. The CDR3 loop reads CASSQGSGGINEQFF. CDR3 DNA sequence: TGTGCCAGCAGCCAAGGGTCTGGAGGTATAAATGAGCAGTTCTTC.

The rearrangement links TRBV5-6 to TRBJ1-1, with D tentatively TRBD1 (5 bases). V lost 0 bases to trimming and J lost 0 bases, with 6 bases between them. The CDR3 runs 14 residues. Germline V gives CDR1 SGHDT, CDR2 YYEEEE. CDR3 in DNA: TGTGCCAGCAGCTTGGACAGGTTGAACACTGAAGCTTTCTTT. As protein: CASSLDRLNTEAFF.

This clone was observed once. For the CDR3, the DNA is TGTGCCAGCAGCTTAAGCCACCGGGACAGCGGCGCTGGGGCCAACGTCCTGACTTTC. Its translation: CASSLSHRDSGAGANVLTF. The rearrangement links TRBV7-6 to TRBJ2-6; 7 bases align to TRBD1. Trimming took 2 bases from V and 2 from J; bases not matched to a gene: 12. The germline CDR1 and CDR2 sequences are SGHVS and FNYEAQ. The CDR3 length is 19 residues.

This rearrangement joins TRBV5-1 to TRBJ2-3; 13 bases agree with TRBD2. The germline CDR1 and CDR2 sequences are SGHRS and YFSETQ. V was pared by 6 bases and J by 0 bases, with 4 bases of the junction left unmatched. The CDR3 has 16 residues. CDR3 DNA sequence: TGCGCCAGCAATAAGGGACTAGCGGGGAGCACAGATACGCAGTATTTT. Encoded protein: CASNKGLAGSTDTQYF.

This sequence joins TRBV19 and TRBJ1-2; D is uncertain. The germline CDR1 and CDR2 sequences are LNHDA and SQIVND (reference sequence). This CDR3 contains 13 residues. V was pared by 5 bases and J by 5 bases, with 12 bases between. The CDR3 is CASSATESYGYTF. CDR3 sequence (DNA): TGTGCCAGTAGTGCAACAGAGAGTTATGGCTACACCTTC.

This chain links TRBV5-1 with TRBJ2-3, with unresolved D. V gave up 0 bases and J gave up 6 bases, with 11 bases separating them. The CDR3 extends over 14 amino acids. CDR1 SGHRS and CDR2 YFSETQ come from the germline V gene. CDR3 in DNA: TGCGCCAGCAGCTTGGTTGGTAGTGCTGATACGCAGTATTTT. Translated: CASSLVGSADTQYF.

V usage is TRBV2 and J usage is TRBJ1-1; 9 nucleotides align to TRBD1. The germline V gene encodes CDR1 SNHLY and CDR2 FYNNEI. There are 15 residues in the CDR3. J gave up 1 base and V 6 bases, and 6 bases lay outside the gene matches. This CDR3 reads CASSGTGRGNTEAFF. The CDR3 DNA sequence: TGTGCCAGCAGCGGGACAGGGCGAGGGAACACTGAAGCTTTCTTT. The full variable domain, with the rest looked up from reference TRBV2 and TRBJ1-1, is EPEVTQTPSHQVTQMGQEVILRCVPISNHLYFYWYRQILGQKVEFLVSFYNNEISEKSEIFDDQFSVERPDGSNFTLKIRSTKLEDSAMYFCASSGTGRGNTEAFFGQGTRLTVV.

The rearrangement joins TRBV6-1 to TRBJ1-4; D may be TRBD1 (6 bases). The CDR3 has 15 amino acids. Trimming removed 1 base at V and 8 bases at J, with 14 bases between. Looked up from germline, CDR1 is MNHNS and CDR2 is SASEGT. The CDR3 region has the DNA TGTGCCAGCAGTGAAGATTTCACGACAGGCGAAAAACTGTTTTTT. It specifies CASSEDFTTGEKLFF.

The J gene is TRBJ2-2, the V gene TRBV5-4; D may be TRBD2 (6 bases). Germline values: CDR1 SGHNT, CDR2 YYREEE (reference sequence). Trimming removed 4 bases at V and 7 bases at J, with 14 bases between. The CDR3 has 14 residues. The CDR3 spells CASSPTRTNGELFF. In nucleotides, the CDR3 is TGTGCCAGCAGCCCTACTCGGACTAACGGGGAGCTGTTTTTT.

The rearrangement uses TRBV27 and TRBJ2-7; D might be TRBD2 (5 bases). Germline CDR1 reads MNHEY; CDR2 reads SMNVEV (reference sequence). V shed 6 bases and J shed 0 bases, with 12 bases lying between them. The CDR3 spans 14 residues. The CDR3 sequence is CASRGDIPSYEQYF. CDR3 nucleotide sequence: TGTGCCAGCAGGGGAGACATTCCCTCCTACGAGCAGTACTTC.

V usage is TRBV4-1 and J usage is TRBJ2-6, with D possibly TRBD2 on 5 matching bases. Per the germline V gene, CDR1 is MGHRA and CDR2 is YSYEKL. The CDR3 sequence is 15 residues long. Trimming pared 5 bases from V and 4 bases from J, leaving 12 bases between. The CDR3 DNA reads TGCGCCAGCAGCTTAGTCGGGGTCGGGGCCAACGTCCTGACTTTC. It encodes CASSLVGVGANVLTF.